The T cell receptor (beta chain) described here comes from a study of blood T cells in healthy people across ages. Broader study findings: Calculation of diversity from one million T cells yielded estimates considered to be underestimates.

The authors ran a second PCR of about 6 to 11 cycles using a sample-barcoded 5' primer and a J-beta primer mix. TCRdb called the 5' RACE reads again in MiXCR, with one record for every CDR3 protein. Among about 750,000 distinct CDR3 sequences, about 53% were seen once, and the ten largest hold approximately 40%. Each donor gave roughly 10 milliliters of peripheral blood. Turning to this clonotype: As yet, its antigen is unknown.

The V gene's germline CDR1 is SGHAT and CDR2 FQNNGV. This CDR3 is 16 amino acids long. V lost 0 bases and J 6 bases, leaving 16 bases between the germline ends. The sequence was obtained from a man at least 80 years old in good health. Material for sequencing was blood. The chain carries TRBV11-2 and TRBJ2-3, with D hard to call. This CDR3 reads CASSLDGGTLRDTQYF. CDR3 nucleotides: TGTGCCAGCAGCTTAGATGGCGGAACGCTCCGGGATACGCAGTATTTT.